This paragraph covers one T cell receptor (beta chain) sequence. Here immunoSEQ multiplex PCR was the method, and the copy in TCRdb shows in-frame clones only, minus some. The sample lists roughly 120,000 clones; around 91% were seen once. The sample comes from a study of T cell responses to AZD1222 COVID-19 vaccine. With 3 bases clipped from V and 9 bases from J, the junction kept 7 bases outside the gene matches. Looked up from germline, CDR1 is LNHDA and CDR2 is SQIVND (reference sequence). This CDR3 contains 15 residues. Sample: peripheral blood, taken 28 days after the second AZD1222 dose. The clonotype originates from an adult who received the AZD1222 COVID-19 vaccine. The V and J genes are TRBV19 and TRBJ2-1; 11 bases match TRBD2. The CDR3 loop reads CASSMIAGGPSEQFF. The CDR3 DNA reads as TGTGCCAGTAGTATGATAGCGGGAGGGCCAAGTGAGCAGTTCTTC.